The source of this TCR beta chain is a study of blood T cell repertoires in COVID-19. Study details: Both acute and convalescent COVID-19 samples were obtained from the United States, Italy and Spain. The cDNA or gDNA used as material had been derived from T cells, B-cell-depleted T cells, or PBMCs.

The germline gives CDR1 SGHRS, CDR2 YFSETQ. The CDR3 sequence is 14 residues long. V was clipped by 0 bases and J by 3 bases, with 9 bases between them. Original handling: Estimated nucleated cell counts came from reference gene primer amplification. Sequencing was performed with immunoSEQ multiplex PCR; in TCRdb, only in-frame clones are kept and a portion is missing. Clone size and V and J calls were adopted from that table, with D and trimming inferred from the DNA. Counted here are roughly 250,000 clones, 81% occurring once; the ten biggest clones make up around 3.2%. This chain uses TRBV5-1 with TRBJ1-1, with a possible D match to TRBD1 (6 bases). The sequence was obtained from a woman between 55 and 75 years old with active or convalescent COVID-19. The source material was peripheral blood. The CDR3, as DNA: TGCGCCAGCAGCTTGGGGGGGCCAGACACTGAAGCTTTCTTT. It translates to CASSLGGPDTEAFF.